This T cell receptor (beta chain) was identified during a study of T cell responses to AZD1222 COVID-19 vaccine. CDR3 length: 13 residues. The germline CDR1 and CDR2 sequences are MNHEY and SVGAGI. V lost 4 bases and J lost 2; bases outside the gene matches: 2. The method was immunoSEQ multiplex PCR; TCRdb's version includes in-frame clones alone and lacks a portion of them. The profile shows around 180,000 clones, around 92% of them singletons. The chain combines TRBV6-5 with TRBJ2-7, with TRBD1 identical over 7 bases. The clonotype originates from an adult in good health. Sequencing was performed on peripheral blood, taken on day 0 of AZD1222 vaccination. The DNA for the CDR3 is TGTGCCAGCAGTTCCGACAGGGCCTACGAGCAGTACTTC. This translates into CASSSDRAYEQYF.